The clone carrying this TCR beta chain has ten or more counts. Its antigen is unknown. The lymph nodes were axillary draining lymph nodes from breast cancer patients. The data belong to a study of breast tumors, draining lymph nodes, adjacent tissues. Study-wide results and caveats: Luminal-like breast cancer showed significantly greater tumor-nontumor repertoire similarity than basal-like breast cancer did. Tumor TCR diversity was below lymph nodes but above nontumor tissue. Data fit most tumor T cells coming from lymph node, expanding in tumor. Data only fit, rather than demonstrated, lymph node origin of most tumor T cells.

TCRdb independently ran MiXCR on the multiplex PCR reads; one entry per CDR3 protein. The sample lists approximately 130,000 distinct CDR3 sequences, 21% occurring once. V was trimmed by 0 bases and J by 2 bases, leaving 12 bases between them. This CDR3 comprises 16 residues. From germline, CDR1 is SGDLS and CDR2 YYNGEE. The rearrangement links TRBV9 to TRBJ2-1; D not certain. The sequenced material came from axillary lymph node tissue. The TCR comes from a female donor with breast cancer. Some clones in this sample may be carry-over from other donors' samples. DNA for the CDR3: TGTGCCAGCAGCGTAGCTGGCTTTTCAACCTACAATGAGCAGTTCTTC. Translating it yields CASSVAGFSTYNEQFF.